This entry is about one TCR beta chain. Its antigen remains unidentified. No base-level quality is on record; no much larger clone is a single base apart. One collaborating source in Seattle enrolled patients during active infection and followed them longitudinally through the course of disease. Whole blood was collected in K2EDTA tubes by collaborating institutions according to the institutions' own protocols. For TCRbeta analysis, collaborator samples were shipped as frozen whole blood, as isolated PBMCs, or as DNA extracted from either sample type. The source of the sample is a study of blood T cell repertoires in COVID-19 (TCRdb year 2020). Looking at the study overall: Samples covering the acute and convalescent phases of COVID-19 were provided by collaborators in the United States, Italy and Spain. The material from the prospective study consisted of cDNA or gDNA derived from T cells, B-cell-depleted T cells, or PBMCs. Deeply sampled blood TCRbeta repertoires from subjects exposed to, actively infected with, or recovered from COVID-19 were included in the dataset. The repertoires were released in a freely available public database intended as a resource for research on the immune response to SARS-CoV-2. The samples were drawn from the first 160 participants of the ongoing ImmuneRACE study and from some 1,300 subjects provided by 6 global collaborators. A de-identified subject ID, COVID-19 status, age in years and sex were almost always included in the sample metadata. Where available, HLA class I and class II types were taken from metadata supplied by the sample provider and were not determined by assay-based typing.

TCRbeta CDR3 regions were amplified from genomic DNA by means of the immunoSEQ Assay, a bias-controlled multiplex PCR. Per the source publication's procedure: The number of nucleated cells in each sample was estimated from the amplification of reference gene primers within the assay. To quantify the absolute abundance of each unique TCRbeta CDR3 rearrangement, sequence reads were collapsed and filtered. For each sample, productive Simpson clonality was calculated by taking the square root of Simpson's diversity index across productive rearrangements. This immuneACCESS table, as held by TCRdb, lists in-frame sequences with V and J called but not all clones. Of the missing ones, under half trace to an unresolved V gene in checked studies; the others have no known cause. V and J calls and clone size are those listed in that table; D and trimming were worked out from the DNA. The sample contains roughly 320,000 clones, about 90% of them found a single time. The biggest ten clones account for 1.5% to 2% of the sample.

Between the V and J ends, shortened by 1 base and 4 bases respectively, the junction contains 11 bases. The germline V gene gives CDR1 as SQVTM and CDR2 as ANQGSEA. The CDR3 goes from the cysteine to the phenylalanine over 14 residues. The sequence is cut down to CDR3 DNA, 42 bases in frame from base 1. General conclusions and limits of the study: The amount of clinical and demographic metadata varied by source and participant and was provided uncurated.

This clonotype originated in a woman aged 30 to 39 with COVID-19, enrolled during active disease. This receptor chain uses TRBV29-1 and TRBJ2-1, and TRBD2 may be the D gene, going by 6 matching bases. The sequencing input was peripheral blood. The sequence in DNA is TGCAGCGTTGAAGTGGCGGACTATTACAATGAGCAGTTCTTC. Translated, it gives CSVEVADYYNEQFF.